This is a list of T cell receptor beta chains from one sample in a study of T cell repertoires in cytomegalovirus infection. TCRdb analysed the reads with MiXCR anew, one entry per CDR3 protein. The sample holds about 700,000 distinct CDR3 sequences, 33% seen once. Their cognate antigens are unknown. The sequencing here drew on cultured PBMCs, taken from culture after CMV antigen stimulation. The receptors were sampled from a human donor in good health (CMV status not recorded). Some clones in this sample may be carry-over from other donors' samples. CDR3s include the opening cysteine and the closing phenylalanine or tryptophan. D genes are given only for firm matches. The size field is filled for only some rows; it gives once, few, many or a size class.

V,D,J,size,CDR3,DNA
TRBV6-2/TRBV6-3,-,TRBJ2-1,-,CASRIPRGNDEQFF,TGTGCCAGCAGAATACCACGAGGAAACGATGAGCAGTTCTTC
TRBV7-2,TRBD1,TRBJ1-2,few,CASSSRPGQGSGYTF,TGTGCCAGCAGCTCCCGACCGGGACAGGGGTCTGGCTACACCTTC
TRBV6-1,-,TRBJ1-1,once,CASSKSGTMNTEAFF,TGTGCCAGCAGTAAATCCGGGACAATGAACACTGAAGCTTTCTTT
TRBV20-1,-,TRBJ1-1,-,CSVPLNTEAFF,TGCTCAGTGCCGCTGAACACTGAAGCTTTCTTT
TRBV6-5,-,TRBJ2-7,-,CASRRYHEQYF,TGTGCCAGCAGGCGGTACCACGAGCAGTACTTC
TRBV4-1,-,TRBJ2-5,few,CASSQDPGTGETQYF,TGCGCCAGCAGCCAAGATCCGGGGACCGGAGAGACCCAGTACTTC
TRBV4-1,-,TRBJ2-5,-,CASSQGFFGRLETQYF,TGCGCCAGCAGCCAAGGGTTTTTTGGGCGACTGGAGACCCAGTACTTC
TRBV12-3/TRBV12-4,TRBD2,TRBJ2-5,-,CASSSSGRAETQYF,TGTGCCAGCAGTTCTAGCGGGAGGGCGGAGACCCAGTACTTC
TRBV7-2,-,TRBJ2-1,few,CASSLSPSSGLSGEQFF,TGTGCCAGCAGCTTATCCCCATCGAGCGGTTTGAGTGGTGAGCAGTTCTTC
TRBV19,-,TRBJ1-1,-,CASNDRDMNTEAFF,TGTGCCAGTAATGACAGAGACATGAACACTGAAGCTTTCTTT
TRBV12-3/TRBV12-4,-,TRBJ2-1,-,CASSVQGGGEQFF,TGTGCCAGCAGTGTACAGGGGGGGGGTGAGCAGTTCTTC
TRBV7-2,TRBD2,TRBJ2-3,many,CASRPTSGGWDTQYF,TGTGCCAGCAGGCCGACTAGCGGGGGCTGGGATACGCAGTATTTT
TRBV7-6,TRBD2,TRBJ2-6,-,CASSLDVAGGYSGANVLTF,TGTGCCAGCAGCTTAGACGTGGCGGGAGGTTATTCTGGGGCCAACGTCCTGACTTTC
TRBV11-2,-,TRBJ2-3,few,CASSLRGGAEIDTQYF,TGTGCCAGCAGCTTAAGGGGGGGGGCAGAAATAGATACGCAGTATTTT
TRBV4-1,TRBD1,TRBJ2-3,few,CASSLGQGPGTDTQYF,TGCGCCAGCAGCCTTGGACAGGGCCCTGGCACAGATACGCAGTATTTT
TRBV5-1,TRBD2,TRBJ2-1,few,CASTLLAGTYNEQFF,TGCGCCAGCACCCTACTAGCGGGGACTTACAATGAGCAGTTCTTC
TRBV7-2,-,TRBJ1-2,many,CASSLASAGVNYGYTF,TGTGCCAGCAGCTTAGCGTCGGCAGGGGTTAACTATGGCTACACCTTC
TRBV12-3/TRBV12-4,-,TRBJ2-1,few,CASSPDGRLHLQFF,TGTGCCAGCAGCCCGGACGGAAGACTACACCTTCAGTTCTTC
TRBV12-3/TRBV12-4,TRBD2,TRBJ2-2,few,CAGGGRTGELFF,TGTGCCGGCGGGGGGCGGACCGGGGAGCTGTTTTTT